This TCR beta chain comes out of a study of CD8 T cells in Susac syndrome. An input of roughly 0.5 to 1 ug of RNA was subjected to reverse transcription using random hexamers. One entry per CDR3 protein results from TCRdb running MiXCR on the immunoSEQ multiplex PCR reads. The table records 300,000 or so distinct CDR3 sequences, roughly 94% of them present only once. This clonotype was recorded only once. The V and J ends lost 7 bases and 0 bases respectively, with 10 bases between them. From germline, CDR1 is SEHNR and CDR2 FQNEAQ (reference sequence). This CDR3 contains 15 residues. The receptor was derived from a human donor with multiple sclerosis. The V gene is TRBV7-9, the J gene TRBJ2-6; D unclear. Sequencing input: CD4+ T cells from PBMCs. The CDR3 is CASTFLGSGANVLTF. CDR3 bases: TGTGCCAGCACCTTCCTGGGCTCTGGGGCCAACGTCCTGACTTTC.